This record looks at one T cell receptor (beta chain) sequence and its context. These data come from a study of shared clonotypes between healthy human individuals. Germline V lookup: CDR1 SGHKS, CDR2 YYEKEE (reference sequence). The CDR3 has 15 residues. V lost 6 bases, J lost 4 bases, and 8 bases stayed unmatched. Deep was the level used in running the assay. It was around 180 ng DNA, about 30,000 T cell genomes, that sorted-subset replicate PCRs used. The method was immunoSEQ multiplex PCR; TCRdb's version includes in-frame clones alone and lacks a portion of them. The sample lists some 2.4 million clones, over 85% seen once, with approximately 0.35% in the top ten. Adults of Caucasian background living in Nashville, Tennessee made up all donors. Memory CD4+ cells were the fraction left after CD45RA+ naive selection.

The sequenced sample was naive CD4+ T cells from PBMCs. Subset defined: CD45RA+ positively selected. The chain employs TRBV5-5 and TRBJ1-4, with TRBD1 identical over 8 bases. The receptor comes from a man in his late teens or twenties in good health. Some clones in this sample may be carry-over from other donors' samples. CDR3: CASTTGQGNNEKLFF. CDR3 sequence (DNA): TGTGCCAGCACCACCGGACAGGGTAATAATGAAAAACTGTTTTTT.